The T cell receptor (beta chain) described here comes from a study of T cell responses to AZD1222 COVID-19 vaccine. Only in-frame clones appear in the TCRdb table, and some are missing; sequencing was by immunoSEQ multiplex PCR. The profile shows roughly 120,000 clones, 80% to 90% of them singletons. Germline-derived CDR1 and CDR2 are MNHEY and SVGAGI. V lost 2 bases and J 0 bases, leaving 11 bases between the germline ends. The CDR3 runs 16 residues. Here the sequenced sample was peripheral blood, taken 28 days after the second AZD1222 dose. This chain joins TRBV6-5 and TRBJ1-5, with D possibly matching TRBD1 (5 bases). This receptor was obtained from an adult who received the AZD1222 COVID-19 vaccine. The CDR3 loop reads CASSYGGSTSNQPQHF. The DNA for the CDR3 is TGTGCCAGCAGTTACGGGGGGTCCACTAGCAATCAGCCCCAGCATTTT.